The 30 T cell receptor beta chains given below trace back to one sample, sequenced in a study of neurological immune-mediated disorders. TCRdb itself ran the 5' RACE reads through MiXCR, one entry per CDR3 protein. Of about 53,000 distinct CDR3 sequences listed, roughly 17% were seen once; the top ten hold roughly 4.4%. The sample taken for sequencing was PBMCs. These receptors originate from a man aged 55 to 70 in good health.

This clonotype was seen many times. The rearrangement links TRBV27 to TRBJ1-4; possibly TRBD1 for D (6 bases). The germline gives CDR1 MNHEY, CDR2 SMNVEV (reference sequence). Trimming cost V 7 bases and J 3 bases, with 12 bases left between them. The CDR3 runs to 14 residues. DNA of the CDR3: TGTGCCAGCACCAAACAGGGAGCTAATGAAAAACTGTTTTTT. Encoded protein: CASTKQGANEKLFF.

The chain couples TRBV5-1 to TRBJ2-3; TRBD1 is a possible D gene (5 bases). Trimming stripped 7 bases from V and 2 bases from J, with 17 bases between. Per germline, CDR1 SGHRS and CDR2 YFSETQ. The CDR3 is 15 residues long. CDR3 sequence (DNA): TGCGCCAGCCGCCGGTGGGAAGGGGACACAGATACGCAGTATTTT. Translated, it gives CASRRWEGDTDTQYF.

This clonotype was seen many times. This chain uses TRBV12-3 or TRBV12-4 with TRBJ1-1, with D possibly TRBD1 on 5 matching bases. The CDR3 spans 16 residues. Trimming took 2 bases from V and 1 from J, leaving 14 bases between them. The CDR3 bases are TGTGCCAGCAGTTTAAGGTCCGGCGGGGCGAACACTGAAGCTTTCTTT. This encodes CASSLRSGGANTEAFF.

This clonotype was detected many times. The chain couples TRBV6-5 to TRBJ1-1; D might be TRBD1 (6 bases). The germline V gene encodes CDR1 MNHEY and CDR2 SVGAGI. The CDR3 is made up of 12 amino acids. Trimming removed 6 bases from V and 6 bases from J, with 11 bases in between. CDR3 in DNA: TGTGCCAGCAGCAAGACAGGAGCTGAAGCTTTCTTT. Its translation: CASSKTGAEAFF.

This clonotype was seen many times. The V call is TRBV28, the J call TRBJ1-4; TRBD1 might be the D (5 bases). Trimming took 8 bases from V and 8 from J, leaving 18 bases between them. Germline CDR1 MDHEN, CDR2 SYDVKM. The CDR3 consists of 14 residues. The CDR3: CASGLGAQDEKLFF. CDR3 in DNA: TGTGCCAGCGGACTCGGGGCCCAGGACGAAAAACTGTTTTTT. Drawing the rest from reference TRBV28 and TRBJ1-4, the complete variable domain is DVKVTQSSRYLVKRTGEKVFLECVQDMDHENMFWYRQDPGLGLRLIYFSYDVKMKEKGDIPEGYSVSREKKERFSLILESASTNQTSMYLCASGLGAQDEKLFFGSGTQLSVL.

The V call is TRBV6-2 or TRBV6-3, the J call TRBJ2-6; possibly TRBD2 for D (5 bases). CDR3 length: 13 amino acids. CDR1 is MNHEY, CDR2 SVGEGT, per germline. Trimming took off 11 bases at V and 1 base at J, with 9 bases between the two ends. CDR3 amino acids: CAGWRSGANVLTF. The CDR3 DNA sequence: TGTGCCGGGTGGAGGTCTGGGGCCAACGTCCTGACTTTC.

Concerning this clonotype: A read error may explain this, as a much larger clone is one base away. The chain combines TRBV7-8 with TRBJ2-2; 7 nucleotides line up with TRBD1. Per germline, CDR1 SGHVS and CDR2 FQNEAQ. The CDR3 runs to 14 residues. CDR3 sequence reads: CASSSRGTTGEQFF. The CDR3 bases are TGTGCCAGCAGCTCCAGGGGGACCACCGGGGAGCAGTTTTTT. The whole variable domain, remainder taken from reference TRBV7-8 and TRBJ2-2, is GAGVSQSPRYKVAKRGQDVALRCDPISGHVSLFWYQQALGQGPEFLTYFQNEAQLDKSGLPSDRFFAERPEGSVSTLKIQRTQQEDSAVYLCASSSRGTTGEQFFGEGSRLTVL.

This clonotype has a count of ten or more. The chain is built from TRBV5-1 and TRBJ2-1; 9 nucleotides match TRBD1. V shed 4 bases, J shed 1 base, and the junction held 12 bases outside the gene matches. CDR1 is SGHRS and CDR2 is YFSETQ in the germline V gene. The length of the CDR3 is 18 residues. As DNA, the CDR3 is TGCGCCAGCAGCCTTAGACAGGGGGGCGAACGGTCCTACAATGAGCAGTTCTTC. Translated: CASSLRQGGERSYNEQFF. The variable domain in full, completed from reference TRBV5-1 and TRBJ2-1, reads KAGVTQTPRYLIKTRGQQVTLSCSPISGHRSVSWYQQTPGQGLQFLFEYFSETQRNKGNFPGRFSGRQFSNSRSEMNVSTLELGDSALYLCASSLRQGGERSYNEQFFGPGTRLTVL.

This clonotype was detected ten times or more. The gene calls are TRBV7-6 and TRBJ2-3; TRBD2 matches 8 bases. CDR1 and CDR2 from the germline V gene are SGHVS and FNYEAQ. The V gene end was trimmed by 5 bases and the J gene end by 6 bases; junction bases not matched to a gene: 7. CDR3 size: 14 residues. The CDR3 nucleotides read TGTGCCAGCAGCCAAGCGGGAGTGGCGGATACGCAGTATTTT. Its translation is CASSQAGVADTQYF.

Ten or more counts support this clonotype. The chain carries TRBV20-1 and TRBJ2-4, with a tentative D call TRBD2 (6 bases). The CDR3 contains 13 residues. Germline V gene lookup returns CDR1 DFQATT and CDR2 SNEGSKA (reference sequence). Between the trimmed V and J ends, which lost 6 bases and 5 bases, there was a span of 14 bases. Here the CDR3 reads CSAEGRVENIQYF. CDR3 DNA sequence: TGCAGTGCGGAGGGCAGGGTCGAAAACATTCAGTACTTC.

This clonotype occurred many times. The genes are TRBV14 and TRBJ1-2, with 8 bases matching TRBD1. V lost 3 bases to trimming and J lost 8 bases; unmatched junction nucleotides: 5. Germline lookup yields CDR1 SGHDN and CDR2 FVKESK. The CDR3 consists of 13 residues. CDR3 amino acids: CASSQTTGVGYTF. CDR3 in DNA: TGTGCCAGCAGCCAGACGACAGGGGTCGGCTACACCTTC.

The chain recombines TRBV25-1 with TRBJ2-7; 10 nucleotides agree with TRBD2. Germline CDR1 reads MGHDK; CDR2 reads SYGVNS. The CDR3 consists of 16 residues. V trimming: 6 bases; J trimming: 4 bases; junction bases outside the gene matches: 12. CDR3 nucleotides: TGTGCCAGCAGAGGGGGGCTAGCGGGAGAAAAATACGAGCAGTACTTC. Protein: CASRGGLAGEKYEQYF.

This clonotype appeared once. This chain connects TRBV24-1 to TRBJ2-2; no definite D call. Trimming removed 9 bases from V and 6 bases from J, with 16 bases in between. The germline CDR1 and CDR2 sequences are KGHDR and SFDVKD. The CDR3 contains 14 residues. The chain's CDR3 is CATRVGRSAGELFF. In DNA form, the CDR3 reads TGTGCCACCCGTGTTGGTCGGTCCGCCGGGGAGCTGTTTTTT.

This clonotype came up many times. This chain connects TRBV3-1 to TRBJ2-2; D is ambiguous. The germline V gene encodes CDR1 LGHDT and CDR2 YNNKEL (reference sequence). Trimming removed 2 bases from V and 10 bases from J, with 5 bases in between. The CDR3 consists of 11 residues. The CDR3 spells CASSQSEELFF. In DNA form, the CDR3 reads TGTGCCAGCAGCCAATCGGAGGAGCTGTTTTTT.

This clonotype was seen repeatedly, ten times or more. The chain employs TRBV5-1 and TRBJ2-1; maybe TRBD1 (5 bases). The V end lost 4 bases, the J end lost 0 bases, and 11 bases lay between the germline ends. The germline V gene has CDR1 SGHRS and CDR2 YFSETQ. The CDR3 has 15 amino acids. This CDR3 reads CASSITGYSYNEQFF. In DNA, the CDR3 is TGCGCCAGCAGCATTACAGGCTACTCCTACAATGAGCAGTTCTTC.

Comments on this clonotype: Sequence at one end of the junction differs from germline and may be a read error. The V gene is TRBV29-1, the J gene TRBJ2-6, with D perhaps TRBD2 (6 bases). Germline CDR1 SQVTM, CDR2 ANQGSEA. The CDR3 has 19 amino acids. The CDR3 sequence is CSVVGSGSPEFGGANVLTF. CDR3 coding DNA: TGCAGCGTTGTAGGGTCGGGCAGCCCTGAGTTCGGAGGGGCCAATGTCCTGACTTTC.

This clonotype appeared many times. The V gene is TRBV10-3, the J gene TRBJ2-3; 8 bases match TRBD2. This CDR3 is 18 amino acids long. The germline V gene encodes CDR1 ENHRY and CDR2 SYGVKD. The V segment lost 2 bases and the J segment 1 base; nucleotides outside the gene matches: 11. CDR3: CAISEPSGLAEGTDTQYF. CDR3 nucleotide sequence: TGTGCCATCAGTGAGCCGTCCGGACTAGCAGAAGGCACAGATACGCAGTATTTT.

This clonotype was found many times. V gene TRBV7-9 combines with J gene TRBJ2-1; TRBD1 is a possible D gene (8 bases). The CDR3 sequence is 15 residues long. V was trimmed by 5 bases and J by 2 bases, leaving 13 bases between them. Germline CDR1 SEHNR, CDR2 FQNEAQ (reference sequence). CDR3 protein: CASSPQGGPYNEQFF. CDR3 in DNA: TGTGCCAGCAGCCCACAGGGGGGGCCCTACAATGAGCAGTTCTTC.

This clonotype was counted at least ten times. The CDR3, as DNA: TGTGCCAGCAGTTTAGAGGGGACTAGCGGGAGGGAACTCACAGATACGCAGTATTTT. Its protein is CASSLEGTSGRELTDTQYF. The V gene is TRBV12-3 or TRBV12-4, the J gene TRBJ2-3; TRBD2 matches 16 bases. There are 19 residues in the CDR3. The trim removed 1 base at V and 2 bases at J, leaving 6 bases unmatched.

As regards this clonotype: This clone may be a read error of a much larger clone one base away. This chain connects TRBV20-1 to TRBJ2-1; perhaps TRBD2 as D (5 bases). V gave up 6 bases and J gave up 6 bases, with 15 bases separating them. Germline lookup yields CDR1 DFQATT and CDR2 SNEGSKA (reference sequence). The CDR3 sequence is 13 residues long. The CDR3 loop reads CSAGLGSSNEQFF. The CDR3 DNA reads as TGCAGTGCAGGACTGGGGAGCTCCAATGAGCAGTTCTTC.

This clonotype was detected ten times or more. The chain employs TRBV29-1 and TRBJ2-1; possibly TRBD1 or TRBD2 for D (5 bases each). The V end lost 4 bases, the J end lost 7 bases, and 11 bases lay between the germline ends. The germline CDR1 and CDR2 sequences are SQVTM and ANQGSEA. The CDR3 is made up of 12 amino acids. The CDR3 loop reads CSVGNRRNEQFF. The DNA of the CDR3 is TGCAGCGTTGGTAACAGGAGGAATGAGCAGTTCTTC.

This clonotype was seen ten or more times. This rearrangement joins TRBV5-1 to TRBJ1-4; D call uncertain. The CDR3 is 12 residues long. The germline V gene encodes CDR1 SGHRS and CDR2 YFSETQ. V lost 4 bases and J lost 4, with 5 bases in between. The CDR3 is CASSESNEKLFF. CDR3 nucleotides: TGCGCCAGCAGCGAAAGTAATGAAAAACTGTTTTTT.

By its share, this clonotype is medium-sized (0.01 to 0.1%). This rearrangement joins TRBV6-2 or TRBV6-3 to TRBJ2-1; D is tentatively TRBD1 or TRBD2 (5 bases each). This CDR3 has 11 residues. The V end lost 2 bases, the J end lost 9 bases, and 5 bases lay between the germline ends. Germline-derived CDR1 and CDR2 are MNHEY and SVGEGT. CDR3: CASSYGGEQFF. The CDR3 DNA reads TGTGCCAGCAGTTACGGGGGTGAGCAGTTCTTC.

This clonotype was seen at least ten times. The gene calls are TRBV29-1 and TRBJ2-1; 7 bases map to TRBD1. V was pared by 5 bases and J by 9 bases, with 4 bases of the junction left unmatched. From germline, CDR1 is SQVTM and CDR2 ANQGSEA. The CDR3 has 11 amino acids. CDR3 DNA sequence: TGCAGCGTTTACAGGGGCGGTGAGCAGTTCTTC. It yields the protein CSVYRGGEQFF.

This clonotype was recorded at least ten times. The DNA for the CDR3 is TGTGCCAGCAGCCCCGAGGACGCGACTGAAGCTTTCTTT. Protein sequence: CASSPEDATEAFF. This sequence joins TRBV6-5 and TRBJ1-1; D is unclear. Trimming cost V 6 bases and J 5 bases, with 13 bases left between them. This CDR3 is 13 amino acids long. Per germline, CDR1 MNHEY and CDR2 SVGAGI.

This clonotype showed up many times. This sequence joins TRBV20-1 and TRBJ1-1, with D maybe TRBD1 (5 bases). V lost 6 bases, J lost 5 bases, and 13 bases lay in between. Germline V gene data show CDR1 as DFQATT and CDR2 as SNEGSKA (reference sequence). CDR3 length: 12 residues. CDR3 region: CSAPRGGTEAFF. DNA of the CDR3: TGCAGTGCCCCGCGGGGGGGGACTGAAGCTTTCTTT.

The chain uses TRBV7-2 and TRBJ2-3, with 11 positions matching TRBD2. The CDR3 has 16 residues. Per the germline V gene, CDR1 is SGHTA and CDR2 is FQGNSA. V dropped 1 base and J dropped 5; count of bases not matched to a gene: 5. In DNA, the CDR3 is TGTGCCAGCAGCTTAGTAGCGGGAGGGCCTGGAGATACGCAGTATTTT. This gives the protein CASSLVAGGPGDTQYF.

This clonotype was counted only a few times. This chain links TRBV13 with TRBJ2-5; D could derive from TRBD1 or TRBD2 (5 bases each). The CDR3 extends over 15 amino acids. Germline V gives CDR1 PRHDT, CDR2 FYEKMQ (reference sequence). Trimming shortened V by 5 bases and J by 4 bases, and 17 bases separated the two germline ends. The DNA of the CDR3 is TGTGCCAGCAGCAACGACGGGGCCCTCTCAGAGACCCAGTACTTC. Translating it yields CASSNDGALSETQYF.

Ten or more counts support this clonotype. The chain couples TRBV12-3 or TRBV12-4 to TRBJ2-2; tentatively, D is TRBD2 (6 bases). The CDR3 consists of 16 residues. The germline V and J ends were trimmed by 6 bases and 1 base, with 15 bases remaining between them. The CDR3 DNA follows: TGTGCCAGCAGCCCCCTCGGCGGGAAGAACACCGGGGAGCTGTTTTTT. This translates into CASSPLGGKNTGELFF.

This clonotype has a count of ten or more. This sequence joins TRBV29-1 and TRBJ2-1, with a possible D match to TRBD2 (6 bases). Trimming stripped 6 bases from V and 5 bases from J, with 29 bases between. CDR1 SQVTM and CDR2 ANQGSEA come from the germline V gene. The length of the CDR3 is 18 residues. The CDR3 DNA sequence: TGCAGCGTAGCGGGCCCCTCGGGGTCAGTACTAGCAGACAATGAGCAGTTCTTC. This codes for CSVAGPSGSVLADNEQFF.